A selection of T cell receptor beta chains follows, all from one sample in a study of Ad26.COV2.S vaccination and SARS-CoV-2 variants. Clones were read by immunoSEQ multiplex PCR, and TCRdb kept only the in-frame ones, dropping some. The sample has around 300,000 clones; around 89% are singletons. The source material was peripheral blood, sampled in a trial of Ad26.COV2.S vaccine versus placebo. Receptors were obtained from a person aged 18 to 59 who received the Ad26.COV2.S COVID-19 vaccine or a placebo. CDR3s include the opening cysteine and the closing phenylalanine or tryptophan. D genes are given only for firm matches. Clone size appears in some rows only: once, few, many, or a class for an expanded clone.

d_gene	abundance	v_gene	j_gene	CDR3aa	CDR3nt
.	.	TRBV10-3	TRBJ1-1	CATGTQETEAFF	TGTGCCACCGGCACTCAAGAAACTGAAGCTTTCTTT
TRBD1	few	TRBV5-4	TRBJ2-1	CASSSRQGARNEQFF	TGTGCCAGCAGCTCTCGACAGGGGGCGCGGAATGAGCAGTTCTTC
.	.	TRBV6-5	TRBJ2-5	CASSYQGRPETQYF	TGTGCCAGCAGTTACCAGGGGCGCCCAGAGACCCAGTACTTC
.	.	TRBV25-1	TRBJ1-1	CASSESGTNLNTEAFF	TGTGCCAGCAGTGAATCGGGGACAAACCTGAACACTGAAGCTTTCTTT
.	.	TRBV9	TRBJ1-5	CASSAEGTVRQPQHF	TGTGCCAGCAGCGCGGAGGGGACGGTAAGGCAGCCCCAGCATTTT
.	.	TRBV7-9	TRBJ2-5	CASSPRQVTLETQYF	TGTGCCAGCAGCCCAAGGCAGGTGACATTAGAGACCCAGTACTTC
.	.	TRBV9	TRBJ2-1	CASSVERVGGSYNEQFF	TGTGCCAGCAGCGTAGAACGGGTCGGGGGTTCCTACAATGAGCAGTTCTTC
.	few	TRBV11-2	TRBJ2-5	CASSFMGQETQYF	TGTGCCAGCAGCTTCATGGGGCAAGAGACCCAGTACTTC
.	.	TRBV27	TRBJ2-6	CASSHIGSGANVLTF	TGTGCCAGCAGTCACATCGGATCTGGGGCCAACGTCCTGACTTTC
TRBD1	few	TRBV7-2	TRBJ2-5	CASSLYRGRQETQYF	TGTGCCAGCAGCTTATACAGGGGGCGACAAGAGACCCAGTACTTC
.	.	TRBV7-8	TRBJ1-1	CASSETVGGFTEAFF	TGTGCCAGCAGCGAAACCGTCGGGGGGTTCACTGAAGCTTTCTTT
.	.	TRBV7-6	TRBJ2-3	CASSLAGATTDTQYF	TGTGCCAGCAGCTTAGCGGGGGCCACCACAGATACGCAGTATTTT
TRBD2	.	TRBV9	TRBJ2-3	CASSVGGLALTDTQYF	TGTGCCAGCAGCGTAGGGGGACTAGCGTTGACAGATACGCAGTATTTT
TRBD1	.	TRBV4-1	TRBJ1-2	CASSQVPGQNYGYTF	TGCGCCAGCAGCCAAGTACCGGGACAGAACTATGGCTACACCTTC
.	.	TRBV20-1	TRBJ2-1	CSASLDHVVGVQFF	TGCAGTGCTAGTTTGGACCACGTCGTGGGGGTGCAGTTCTTC
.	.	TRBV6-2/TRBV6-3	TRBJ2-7	CASSYVEALSYEQYF	TGTGCCAGCAGTTACGTGGAGGCGCTCTCCTACGAGCAGTACTTC
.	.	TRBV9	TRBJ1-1	CASSAGAEAFF	TGTGCCAGCAGCGCAGGGGCTGAAGCTTTCTTT
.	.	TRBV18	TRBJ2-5	CASSPLSRGQETQYF	TGTGCCAGCTCACCACTAAGTCGCGGACAAGAGACCCAGTACTTC
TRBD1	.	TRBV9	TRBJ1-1	CASSISQGDTEAFF	TGTGCCAGCAGCATCTCACAGGGGGACACTGAAGCTTTCTTT
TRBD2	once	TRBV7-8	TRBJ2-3	CASSTGSGGTDTQYF	TGTGCCAGCAGCACGGGTAGCGGGGGCACAGATACGCAGTATTTT
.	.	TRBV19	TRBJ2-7	CASMGRSAYEQYF	TGTGCCAGTATGGGACGTTCGGCCTACGAGCAGTACTTC
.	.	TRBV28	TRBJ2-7	CASSPPSGDYEQYF	TGTGCCAGCAGTCCGCCCTCGGGGGACTACGAGCAGTACTTC
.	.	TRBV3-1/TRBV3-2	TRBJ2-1	CASSPGHPNEQFF	TGTGCCAGCAGCCCGGGACACCCCAATGAGCAGTTCTTC
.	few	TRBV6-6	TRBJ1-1	CASSYKGGRMNTEAFF	TGTGCCAGCAGTTACAAAGGAGGCAGAATGAACACTGAAGCTTTCTTT
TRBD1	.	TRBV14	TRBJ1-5	CASSQEDRVYCQPQHF	TGTGCCAGCAGCCAAGAAGACAGGGTATATTGTCAGCCCCAGCATTTT
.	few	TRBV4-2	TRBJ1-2	CASSQDPQGIVDGYTF	TGTGCCAGCAGCCAAGACCCGCAGGGTATCGTCGATGGCTACACCTTC
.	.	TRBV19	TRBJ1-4	CASKQDTNEKLFF	TGTGCCAGTAAACAGGATACTAATGAAAAACTGTTTTTT
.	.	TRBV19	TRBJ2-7	CANIVAGEIHEQYF	TGTGCCAATATAGTGGCAGGGGAAATCCACGAGCAGTACTTC
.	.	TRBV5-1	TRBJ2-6	CASSPDGNSGANVLTF	TGCGCCAGCAGCCCGGACGGAAACTCTGGGGCCAACGTCCTGACTTTC
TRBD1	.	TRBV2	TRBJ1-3	CASSERTGGFSGNTIYF	TGTGCCAGCAGTGAAAGGACAGGGGGCTTCTCTGGAAACACCATATATTTT
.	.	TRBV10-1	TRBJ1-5	CASSVGGNQPQHF	TGCGCCAGCAGTGTAGGGGGCAATCAGCCCCAGCATTTT
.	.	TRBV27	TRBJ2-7	CASSFNWGATYEQYF	TGTGCCAGCAGTTTCAATTGGGGGGCCACCTACGAGCAGTACTTC
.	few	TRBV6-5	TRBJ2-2	CASRPPDTGELFF	TGTGCCAGCCGACCACCAGATACCGGGGAGCTGTTTTTT
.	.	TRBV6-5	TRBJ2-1	CASSTDRALNNEQFF	TGTGCCAGCAGCACCGACCGGGCCCTAAACAATGAGCAGTTCTTC
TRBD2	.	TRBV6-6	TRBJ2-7	CASKGLAGGYEQYF	TGTGCCAGCAAGGGACTAGCGGGAGGGTACGAGCAGTACTTC
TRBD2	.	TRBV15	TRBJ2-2	CATSRDLGTSGSSGELFF	TGTGCCACCAGCAGAGATCTAGGGACTAGCGGGAGTTCCGGGGAGCTGTTTTTT
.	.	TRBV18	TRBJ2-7	CASSPRRLGVDYEQYF	TGTGCCAGCTCACCTAGGAGGTTGGGCGTCGATTACGAGCAGTACTTC
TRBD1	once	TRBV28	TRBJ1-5	CASSSRVGGWQPQHF	TGTGCCAGCAGTTCCCGAGTAGGGGGCTGGCAGCCCCAGCATTTT
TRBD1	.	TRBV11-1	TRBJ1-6	CASTWGDSNSPLHF	TGTGCCAGCACCTGGGGGGACAGTAATTCACCCCTCCACTTT
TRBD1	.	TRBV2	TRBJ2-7	CASRPGTGGYEQYF	TGTGCCAGCAGACCCGGGACAGGGGGGTACGAGCAGTACTTC
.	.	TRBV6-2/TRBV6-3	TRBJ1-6	CASSASGARGDSPLHF	TGTGCCAGCAGTGCATCCGGAGCCCGAGGGGATTCACCCCTCCACTTT
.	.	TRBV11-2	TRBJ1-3	CASSSPGNTIYF	TGTGCCAGCAGCTCACCTGGAAACACCATATATTTT
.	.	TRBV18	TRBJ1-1	CASSPRQQSEAFF	TGTGCCAGCTCACCCCGACAGCAATCTGAAGCTTTCTTT
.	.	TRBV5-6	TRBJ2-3	CASSLVRALDTQYF	TGTGCCAGCAGCTTGGTCAGGGCTTTAGATACGCAGTATTTT
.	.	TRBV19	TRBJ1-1	CASKADTNTEAFF	TGTGCCAGTAAAGCGGACACCAACACTGAAGCTTTCTTT
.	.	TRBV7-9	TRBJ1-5	CASSKGQHQPQHF	TGTGCCAGCAGCAAAGGACAGCATCAGCCCCAGCATTTT
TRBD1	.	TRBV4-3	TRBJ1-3	CASSQGQGAGNTIYF	TGCGCCAGCAGCCAAGGGCAGGGGGCGGGAAACACCATATATTTT
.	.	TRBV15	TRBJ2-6	CATSRDRQLVPGANVLTF	TGTGCCACCAGCAGAGACCGACAGCTGGTCCCTGGGGCCAACGTCCTGACTTTC
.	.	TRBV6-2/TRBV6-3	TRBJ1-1	CASSLGGEAFF	TGTGCCAGCAGTCTAGGCGGTGAAGCTTTCTTT
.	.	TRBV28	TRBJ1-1	CASSSPLGRNTEAFF	TGTGCCAGCAGTTCCCCCCTCGGAAGGAACACTGAAGCTTTCTTT
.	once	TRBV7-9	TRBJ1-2	CASSLSGGYYGYTF	TGTGCCAGCAGTCTCTCCGGGGGCTACTATGGCTACACCTTC
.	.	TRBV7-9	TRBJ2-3	CASNLPRQAAGGTQYF	TGTGCCAGCAACCTTCCCCGCCAAGCGGCGGGCGGTACGCAGTATTTT
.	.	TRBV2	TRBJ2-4	CASSSGQSNIQYF	TGTGCCAGCAGTTCCGGACAGTCTAACATTCAGTACTTC
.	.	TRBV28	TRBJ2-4	CASSSPVAPEIQYF	TGTGCCAGCAGTTCCCCTGTCGCGCCTGAGATTCAGTACTTC